This TCR beta chain comes out of a study of T cells after posttransplantation cyclophosphamide. Turning to this clone: The target antigen is unknown.

Regarding the study as a whole: Donor CD8+ memory clones often dominated recipient blood repertoires at later times. Recipient CMV seropositivity and CMV reactivation strongly tracked TRB clonality.

Cyclophosphamide on days +3 and +4 followed busulfan-fludarabine conditioning and a marrow graft. Generated by immunoSEQ multiplex PCR, the TCRdb table keeps only in-frame clones and is missing some. This sample yields 35,000 to 40,000 clones, of which about 77% are seen a single time; roughly 8.1% belongs to the top ten. V lost 4 bases, J lost 0 bases, and 14 bases stayed unmatched. From germline, CDR1 is MNHNS and CDR2 SASEGT. This CDR3 comprises 19 residues. The material sequenced was CD4+ T cells sorted from blood, taken roughly 1,900 days after a stem cell transplant with posttransplant cyclophosphamide. The sequence was obtained from a female patient aged 40 to 55 who received an allogeneic stem cell transplant from a related donor, was CMV-positive, and had no GVHD. Some T cells may originate from the graft donor. This chain connects TRBV6-1 to TRBJ1-5, with 8 positions matching TRBD1. The CDR3: CASSARTGTGDYSNQPQHF. CDR3 DNA: TGTGCCAGCAGTGCCCGAACCGGGACAGGTGATTATAGCAATCAGCCCCAGCATTTT.